The 9 T cell receptor beta chains in this list originate from one sample, sequenced in a study of blood T cell repertoires in COVID-19. Repertoires were generated with immunoSEQ multiplex PCR, while TCRdb's copy carries only in-frame clones and drops some. Among 200,000 to 250,000 clones listed, around 86% were seen once. The sequenced sample was PBMCs or T cells enriched from blood (not recorded which). Receptors were obtained from a woman aged 50 to 65 who had recovered from COVID-19.

The gene calls are TRBV7-8 and TRBJ1-6; D is ambiguous. V dropped 4 bases and J dropped 6 bases, with 13 bases sitting between them. The CDR3 sequence is 15 residues long. Germline CDR1 is SGHVS and CDR2 is FQNEAQ. The CDR3 DNA follows: TGTGCCAGCAGCTACGTCGACTTCCTTAATTCACCCCTCCACTTT. It codes for CASSYVDFLNSPLHF. Filled out from reference TRBV7-8 and TRBJ1-6, the complete variable domain reads GAGVSQSPRYKVAKRGQDVALRCDPISGHVSLFWYQQALGQGPEFLTYFQNEAQLDKSGLPSDRFFAERPEGSVSTLKIQRTQQEDSAVYLCASSYVDFLNSPLHFGNGTRLTVT.

The chain joins TRBV6-5 to TRBJ1-2, with TRBD1 as a possible D gene (6 bases). Trimming took 6 bases from V and 8 from J, leaving 16 bases between them. From germline, CDR1 is MNHEY and CDR2 SVGAGI. This CDR3 region has 13 residues. CDR3 amino acids: CASSLDSFGGYTF. In DNA form, the CDR3 reads TGTGCCAGCAGCTTGGACAGTTTTGGAGGCTACACCTTC.

This chain uses TRBV27 with TRBJ2-1; 7 bases line up with TRBD1. The V gene's germline CDR1 is MNHEY and CDR2 SMNVEV (reference sequence). The CDR3 runs 16 residues. The V segment lost 6 bases and the J segment 4 bases; nucleotides outside the gene matches: 12. The CDR3 nucleotides are TGTGCCAGCAGCGAAGCCGGACAGGCTGGATACAATGAGCAGTTCTTC. This translates into CASSEAGQAGYNEQFF.

The rearrangement links TRBV30 to TRBJ1-2; D is uncertain. V gave up 1 base and J gave up 2 bases, with 8 bases separating them. The CDR3 loop spans 13 amino acids. Germline-derived CDR1 and CDR2 are GTSNPN and SVGIG (reference sequence). As DNA, the CDR3 is TGTGCCTGGAGTGGTATTCCCAACTATGGCTACACCTTC. The encoded protein is CAWSGIPNYGYTF.

V is TRBV19 and J is TRBJ1-4, with TRBD1 as a possible D gene (6 bases). The CDR3 is 16 amino acids. Germline V gives CDR1 LNHDA, CDR2 SQIVND (reference sequence). V shed 6 bases and J shed 0 bases, with 14 bases lying between them. The CDR3 is CASSRKRQATNEKLFF. The CDR3 DNA sequence: TGTGCCAGTAGCCGGAAGAGACAGGCAACTAATGAAAAACTGTTTTTT.

This clone was detected only once. As DNA, the CDR3 is TGTGCCAGCAGTGACTTACTAGCGGGAGCTTTCACCGGGGAGCTGTTTTTT. Protein sequence: CASSDLLAGAFTGELFF. This sequence joins TRBV2 and TRBJ2-2; 11 nucleotides align to TRBD2. CDR3 length: 17 residues. V lost 3 bases, J lost 4 bases, and 7 bases stayed unmatched. Germline V gene data show CDR1 as SNHLY and CDR2 as FYNNEI.

This clone was seen a handful of times. The V gene is TRBV5-1, the J gene TRBJ1-2, with TRBD1 matching over 7 bases. The CDR3 runs 13 residues. Looked up from germline, CDR1 is SGHRS and CDR2 is YFSETQ. Trimming at V came to 5 bases and at J to 4 bases, leaving 5 bases not matched to a gene. The DNA for the CDR3 is TGCGCCAGCAGTTCCGGGACAGTCTATGGCTACACCTTC. Translating gives CASSSGTVYGYTF. The variable domain in full, completed from reference TRBV5-1 and TRBJ1-2, reads KAGVTQTPRYLIKTRGQQVTLSCSPISGHRSVSWYQQTPGQGLQFLFEYFSETQRNKGNFPGRFSGRQFSNSRSEMNVSTLELGDSALYLCASSSGTVYGYTFGSGTRLTVV.

The chain uses TRBV5-1 and TRBJ2-5, with D unresolved. The V and J ends lost 4 bases and 5 bases respectively, with 12 bases between them. The CDR3 is 13 residues long. Germline V gene lookup returns CDR1 SGHRS and CDR2 YFSETQ. The CDR3 nucleotides are TGCGCCAGCAGCGTTAGCTTTATGGAGACCCAGTACTTC. Its protein is CASSVSFMETQYF.

This chain uses TRBV19 with TRBJ1-5; possibly TRBD1 for D (6 bases). V lost 5 bases, J lost 4 bases, and 15 bases lay in between. Germline CDR1 is LNHDA and CDR2 is SQIVND (reference sequence). The CDR3 runs 15 residues. This chain's CDR3 is CASSATGPRNQPQHF. The CDR3 DNA reads TGTGCCAGTAGTGCGACAGGCCCGCGGAATCAGCCCCAGCATTTT.